What follows are 23 T cell receptor beta chains derived from one specimen sequenced in a study of identical twins. TCRdb called the 5' RACE reads again in MiXCR, with one record for every CDR3 protein. The profile shows hundreds of thousands of distinct CDR3 sequences, around 6% of them singletons. The sample was naive T cells sorted from blood. The receptors derive from a man aged 18 to 30 in good health.

The chain recombines TRBV6-1 with TRBJ2-1; maybe TRBD1 (5 bases). CDR1 MNHNS and CDR2 SASEGT come from the germline V gene. Trimming shortened V by 0 bases and J by 9 bases, and 27 bases separated the two germline ends. CDR3 length equals 19 residues. CDR3 residues: CASSEADSAMILGRGEQFF. For the CDR3, the DNA is TGTGCCAGCAGTGAAGCCGATTCGGCAATGATTTTGGGGCGAGGTGAGCAGTTCTTC.

This clonotype was picked up a small number of times. This chain uses TRBV5-1 with TRBJ2-1, with 10 nucleotides matching TRBD2. Germline V gene sequence: CDR1 SGHRS, CDR2 YFSETQ. The V gene end was trimmed by 2 bases and the J gene end by 5 bases; junction bases not matched to a gene: 1. The CDR3 runs 14 residues. Here the CDR3 DNA reads TGCGCCAGCAGCTTTACTAGCGGGAACAATGAGCAGTTCTTC. Its translation is CASSFTSGNNEQFF.

This clonotype was observed at least ten times. The chain employs TRBV7-9 and TRBJ2-7, with 9 positions matching TRBD1. The CDR3 is 15 residues long. Trimming cost V 4 bases and J 4 bases; bases outside gene matches: 8. The germline CDR1 and CDR2 sequences are SEHNR and FQNEAQ (reference sequence). This CDR3 reads CASSSPGQGEYEQYF. The CDR3 nucleotides read TGTGCCAGCAGCTCCCCGGGACAGGGTGAATACGAGCAGTACTTC.

This chain connects TRBV6-2 or TRBV6-3 to TRBJ2-2; TRBD1 matches 8 bases. J lost 4 bases, V lost 1 base, and 11 bases had no gene match. The CDR3 is 18 residues long. Per germline, CDR1 MNHEY and CDR2 SVGEGT. DNA for the CDR3: TGTGCCAGCAGTTACTTCATCCTCGGGACAGGTCCCACCGGGGAGCTGTTTTTT. This gives the protein CASSYFILGTGPTGELFF.

This clonotype was counted many times. CDR3 in DNA: TGCAGCGTGCCCGACAGGGCCGATCAGGAGACCCAGTACTTC. As protein: CSVPDRADQETQYF. This chain joins TRBV29-1 and TRBJ2-5; the match to TRBD1 covers 7 bases. CDR3 length equals 14 residues. J lost 5 bases, V lost 6 bases, and 12 bases had no gene match. CDR1 SQVTM and CDR2 ANQGSEA come from the germline V gene.

The rearrangement joins TRBV7-9 to TRBJ2-1; 13 bases align to TRBD2. The CDR3 spans 16 residues. V was pared by 4 bases and J by 8 bases, with 8 bases of the junction left unmatched. CDR1 is SEHNR, CDR2 FQNEAQ, per germline (reference sequence). The CDR3 region has the DNA TGTGCCAGCAGCTCCCCCGGGACTAGCGGGAATCATGAGCAGTTCTTC. Protein sequence: CASSSPGTSGNHEQFF.

V is TRBV6-1 and J is TRBJ2-1; no clear D gene. The germline CDR1 and CDR2 sequences are MNHNS and SASEGT. CDR3 length: 15 amino acids. Trimming stripped 4 bases from V and 2 bases from J, with 12 bases between. DNA of the CDR3: TGTGCCAGCAGTGGCGGTAGCCCCCCCTACAATGAGCAGTTCTTC. This gives the protein CASSGGSPPYNEQFF.

This chain uses TRBV7-2 with TRBJ1-4, with a possible D match to TRBD1 (6 bases). V gave up 2 bases and J gave up 5 bases, with 15 bases separating them. CDR1 is SGHTA and CDR2 is FQGNSA in the germline V gene. This CDR3 has 16 amino acids. The CDR3 sequence is CASSLSSTGYNEKLFF. CDR3 nucleotide sequence: TGTGCCAGCAGCTTATCCTCGACAGGATACAATGAAAAACTGTTTTTT.

This clonotype is medium-sized by share. This sequence joins TRBV6-2 or TRBV6-3 and TRBJ2-1; 10 bases line up with TRBD2. Per the germline V gene, CDR1 is MNHEY and CDR2 is SVGEGT. Trimming cost V 6 bases and J 12 bases; bases outside gene matches: 17. The CDR3 is made up of 16 amino acids. The CDR3 bases are TGTGCCAGCAGACCCCCGGGACTAGCGCTCCAAACGGGGCAGTTCTTC. This codes for CASRPPGLALQTGQFF.

The J gene is TRBJ2-2, the V gene TRBV11-2; a possible D gene is TRBD2 (6 bases). V was pared by 2 bases and J by 7 bases, with 8 bases between. The V gene's germline CDR1 is SGHAT and CDR2 FQNNGV. CDR3 length: 13 residues. DNA of the CDR3: TGTGCCAGCAGCTTAAAAGCGGGCGGGGAGCTGTTTTTT. Its protein is CASSLKAGGELFF.

This clonotype was seen at least ten times. The rearrangement joins TRBV12-3 or TRBV12-4 to TRBJ1-1, with D maybe TRBD1 (5 bases). The germline V and J ends were trimmed by 6 bases and 6 bases, with 11 bases remaining between them. CDR3 length: 12 residues. In DNA form, the CDR3 reads TGTGCCAGCAGCCCCCGGGGGGCTGAAGCTTTCTTT. It translates to CASSPRGAEAFF.

This clonotype was picked up a small number of times. The rearrangement links TRBV15 to TRBJ2-7; 7 bases map to TRBD2. The CDR3 has 15 amino acids. Losses at the gene ends were 4 bases for V and 0 bases for J; bases not matched to a gene: 6. Germline lookup yields CDR1 LNHNV and CDR2 YYDKDF (reference sequence). CDR3 loop: CATSKLAFDSYEQYF. The CDR3 region has the DNA TGTGCCACCAGCAAACTAGCGTTCGACTCCTACGAGCAGTACTTC.

This clonotype occurred many times. The rearrangement uses TRBV6-1 and TRBJ2-1; perhaps TRBD1 as D (5 bases). Germline CDR1 MNHNS, CDR2 SASEGT. The CDR3 extends over 16 amino acids. V lost 3 bases, J lost 0 bases, and 12 bases lay in between. The CDR3 loop is CASSEGRMSSYNEQFF. In DNA, the CDR3 is TGTGCCAGCAGTGAGGGGCGCATGAGCTCCTACAATGAGCAGTTCTTC.

This clonotype was counted at least ten times. V gene TRBV10-3 combines with J gene TRBJ1-2, with D possibly matching TRBD1 (6 bases). V was cut by 9 bases and J by 0 bases, with 14 bases left in between. Germline CDR1 reads ENHRY; CDR2 reads SYGVKD. The CDR3 extends over 14 amino acids. The DNA for the CDR3 is TGTGCCATAGCTAAGGACAGTTCTAACTATGGCTACACCTTC. This sequence encodes CAIAKDSSNYGYTF.

The V and J genes are TRBV20-1 and TRBJ2-7; D gene ambiguous. CDR1 and CDR2 (germline): DFQATT, SNEGSKA (reference sequence). V was pared by 0 bases and J by 11 bases, with 11 bases between. The CDR3 contains 11 residues. CDR3 amino acids: CSARDRSFEYF. As DNA, the CDR3 is TGCAGTGCTAGAGATCGTTCGTTCGAGTACTTC.

This clonotype was seen repeatedly, ten times or more. V gene TRBV12-3 or TRBV12-4 combines with J gene TRBJ2-1; 10 bases align to TRBD2. This CDR3 comprises 15 residues. V gave up 4 bases and J gave up 0 bases; unmatched junction bases: 0. This CDR3 reads CASSSSGGSYNEQFF. CDR3 DNA: TGTGCCAGCAGTTCTAGCGGGGGCTCCTACAATGAGCAGTTCTTC.

Details on this clonotype: A much larger clone lies a single base off, so this may be a read error. The V gene is TRBV3-1, the J gene TRBJ2-2, with D possibly matching TRBD1 (6 bases). The CDR3 runs 14 residues. CDR1 LGHDT and CDR2 YNNKEL come from the germline V gene (reference sequence). Trimming pared 5 bases from V and 2 bases from J, leaving 9 bases between. The CDR3 coding sequence is TGTGCCAGCAGCACGGACAGTAACACCGGGGAGCTGTTTTTT. This gives the protein CASSTDSNTGELFF.

This clonotype was counted at least ten times. At one end, the junction sequence differs from germline, possibly due to a read error. This rearrangement joins TRBV12-3 or TRBV12-4 to TRBJ2-5, with D tentatively TRBD2 (5 bases). CDR3 length: 12 amino acids. This CDR3 is CASSLARETQYF. The CDR3, as DNA: TGTGCCAGCAGCTTAGCGCGGGAGACCCAGTACTTC.

This clonotype was counted ten times or more. V and J are TRBV12-3 or TRBV12-4 and TRBJ2-2; D call uncertain. The germline V and J ends were trimmed by 0 bases and 0 bases, with 5 bases remaining between them. This CDR3 has 15 residues. DNA for the CDR3: TGTGCCAGCAGTTTAGCGAATACGAACACCGGGGAGCTGTTTTTT. Translated, it gives CASSLANTNTGELFF.

The chain employs TRBV3-1 and TRBJ2-2, with a tentative D call TRBD2 (5 bases). Germline V CDR1 and CDR2: LGHDT, YNNKEL (reference sequence). This CDR3 is built from 14 residues. V lost 4 bases and J lost 7, with 13 bases in between. The CDR3 nucleotides are TGTGCCAGCAGCCCAACCAACCGGGGCGGGGAGCTGTTTTTT. Translation gives CASSPTNRGGELFF.

This clonotype was counted ten times or more. CDR3 loop: CSARDSSQHEQFF. The CDR3 nucleotides are TGCAGTGCTAGAGATTCTTCCCAGCATGAGCAGTTCTTC. The rearrangement links TRBV20-1 to TRBJ2-1; D call uncertain. This CDR3 comprises 13 residues. The V end lost 0 bases, the J end lost 8 bases, and 11 bases lay between the germline ends. Germline values: CDR1 DFQATT, CDR2 SNEGSKA (reference sequence).

In this sample, this clonotype turned up many times. The chain has TRBV20-1 and TRBJ2-1, with D possibly TRBD2 on 5 matching bases. The CDR3 contains 12 residues. Germline V gene data show CDR1 as DFQATT and CDR2 as SNEGSKA (reference sequence). V dropped 6 bases and J dropped 6 bases, with 12 bases sitting between them. The CDR3 reads CSARRVGNEQFF. The CDR3 DNA sequence: TGCAGTGCCCGGCGGGTAGGCAATGAGCAGTTCTTC.

In its sample, this clonotype was seen many times. V is TRBV10-2 and J is TRBJ2-1; 9 nucleotides match TRBD2. Per germline, CDR1 WSHSY and CDR2 SAAADI. V shed 5 bases, J shed 1 base, and the junction held 6 bases outside the gene matches. This CDR3 region has 16 residues. CDR3 DNA sequence: TGCGCCAGCAGTACCCTTAGCGGGAGATCCTACAATGAGCAGTTCTTC. As protein: CASSTLSGRSYNEQFF.